The T cell receptor (beta chain) described here comes from a study of T cell repertoires in cytomegalovirus infection. Overall study: It was recently identified HLA-C-restricted and well-studied HLA-B-restricted CMV epitopes that the study used. TCR beta signatures that were public indicated CMV infection and matching HLA type.

TCRdb analysed the reads with MiXCR anew, one entry per CDR3 protein. Of hundreds of thousands of distinct CDR3 sequences in the sample, roughly 34% were seen once. Germline trimming cut 7 bases from V and 1 base from J; bases unmatched to any gene: 3. CDR1 and CDR2 from the germline V gene are SQVTM and ANQGSEA. The CDR3 is 13 residues long. This clonotype was observed once. Its antigen remains unknown. Material: cultured PBMCs, obtained from culture after CMV antigen stimulation. This TCR was sampled from a human donor in good health (CMV status not recorded). Some clones in this sample may be carry-over from other donors' samples. The chain has TRBV29-1 and TRBJ2-2, with 7 bases lining up with TRBD1. The CDR3 here is CSAGQVNTGELFF. Here the CDR3 DNA reads TGCAGCGCCGGACAGGTGAACACCGGGGAGCTGTTTTTT.